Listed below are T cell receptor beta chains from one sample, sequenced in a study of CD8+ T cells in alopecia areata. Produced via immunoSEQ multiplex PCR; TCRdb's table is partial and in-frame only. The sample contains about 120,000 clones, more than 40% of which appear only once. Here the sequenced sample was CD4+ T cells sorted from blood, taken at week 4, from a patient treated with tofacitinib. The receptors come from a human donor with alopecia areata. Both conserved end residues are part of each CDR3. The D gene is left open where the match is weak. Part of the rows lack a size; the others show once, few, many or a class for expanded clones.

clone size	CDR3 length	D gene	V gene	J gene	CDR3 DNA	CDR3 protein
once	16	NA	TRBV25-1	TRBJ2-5	TGTGCCAGCAGTGAATTAAGGACAGCCTTCCAAGAGACCCAGTACTTC	CASSELRTAFQETQYF
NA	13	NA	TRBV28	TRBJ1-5	TGTGCCAGCAGTTTTGACCGGAATCAGCCCCAGCATTTT	CASSFDRNQPQHF
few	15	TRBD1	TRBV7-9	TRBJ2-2	TGTGCCAGCAGTTCCGGACAGGGGAACACCGGGGAGCTGTTTTTT	CASSSGQGNTGELFF
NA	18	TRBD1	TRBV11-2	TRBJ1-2	TGTGCCAGCAGCTTAGCTTATCGGGACAGGGAAAGTGGGTATGGCTACACCTTC	CASSLAYRDRESGYGYTF
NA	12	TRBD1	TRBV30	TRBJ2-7	TGTGCCCACGACAGGGGCTCCTACGAGCAGTACTTC	CAHDRGSYEQYF
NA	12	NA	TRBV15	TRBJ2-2	TGTGCCACCAGCAGAGACACCGGGGAGCTGTTTTTT	CATSRDTGELFF
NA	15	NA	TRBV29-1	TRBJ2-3	TGCAGCGTTCTGAGGAACCAGGGGCAAAGAGGGACGCAGTATTTT	CSVLRNQGQRGTQYF
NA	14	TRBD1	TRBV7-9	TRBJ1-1	TGTGCCAGCAGGATGGACAGGGGAAGGACTGAAGCTTTCTTT	CASRMDRGRTEAFF
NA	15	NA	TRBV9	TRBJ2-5	TGTGCCAGCAGCCTCCGACCGGGGGAGAAAGAGACCCAGTACTTC	CASSLRPGEKETQYF
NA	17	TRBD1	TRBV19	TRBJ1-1	TGTGCCAGTAGTAATACCGGGACAGGGGGCCTGAACACTGAAGCTTTCTTT	CASSNTGTGGLNTEAFF
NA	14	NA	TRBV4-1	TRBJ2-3	TGCGCCAGCAGTACAGTCGGATCCACAGATACGCAGTATTTT	CASSTVGSTDTQYF
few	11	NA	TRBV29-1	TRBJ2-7	TGCAGCGTTGTTCGCAGCTACGAGCAGTACTTC	CSVVRSYEQYF
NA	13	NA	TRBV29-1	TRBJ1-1	TGCAGCGCTGGATTGAACAGGAACACTGAAGCTTTCTTT	CSAGLNRNTEAFF
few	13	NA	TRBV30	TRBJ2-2	TGTGCCTGGAGTGTACGGACCACCGGGGAGCTGTTTTTT	CAWSVRTTGELFF
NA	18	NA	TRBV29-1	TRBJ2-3	TGCAGCGTTGAAGGGGGACACTTAGGAAGGGGTAGCACAGATACGCAGTATTTT	CSVEGGHLGRGSTDTQYF
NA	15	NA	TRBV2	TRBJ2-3	TGTGCCAGCAGTGAAGGAAGGGGTATCACAGATACGCAGTATTTT	CASSEGRGITDTQYF
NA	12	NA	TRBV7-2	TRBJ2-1	TGTGCCAGCAGCTTTTGGGGGGATGAGCAGTTCTTC	CASSFWGDEQFF
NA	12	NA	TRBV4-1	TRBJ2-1	TGCGCCAGCAGCCAAGTCGACAATGAGCAGTTCTTC	CASSQVDNEQFF
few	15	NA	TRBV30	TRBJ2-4	TGTGCCTGGAGTGTTTGGGGTGGACCCTTAAACATTCAGTACTTC	CAWSVWGGPLNIQYF
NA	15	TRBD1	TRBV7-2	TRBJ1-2	TGTGCCAGCAGCTTAGACCAGGGGGCGCCCTATGGCTACACCTTC	CASSLDQGAPYGYTF
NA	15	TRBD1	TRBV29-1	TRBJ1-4	TGCAGCGTTTCCCACGACAGGGGGCCGAATGAAAAACTGTTTTTT	CSVSHDRGPNEKLFF
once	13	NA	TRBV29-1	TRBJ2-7	TGCAGCGTTTGGGTTCGGGGTTCCTACGAGCAGTACTTC	CSVWVRGSYEQYF
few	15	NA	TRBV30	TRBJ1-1	TGTGCCTGGAGTAGACAGGCAGTGAAAAACACTGAAGCTTTCTTT	CAWSRQAVKNTEAFF
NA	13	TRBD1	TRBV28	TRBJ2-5	TGTGCCAGCAGAAAAGGGGGCAGGGAGACCCAGTACTTC	CASRKGGRETQYF
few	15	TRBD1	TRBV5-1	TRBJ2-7	TGCGCCAGCAGCTTAGAACCCGGACAGGCCTACGAGCAGTACTTC	CASSLEPGQAYEQYF
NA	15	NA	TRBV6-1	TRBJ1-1	TGTGCCAGCAGTTCCTACGAGGATGGGGACACTGAAGCTTTCTTT	CASSSYEDGDTEAFF
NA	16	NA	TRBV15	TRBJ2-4	TGTGCCACCAGCCCACGACAGCGTATAGCCAAAAACATTCAGTACTTC	CATSPRQRIAKNIQYF
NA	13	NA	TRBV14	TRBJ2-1	TGTGCCAGCAGCTATGCCCTGTACAATGAGCAGTTCTTC	CASSYALYNEQFF
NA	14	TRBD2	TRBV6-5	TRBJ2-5	TGTGCCAGCAGATTAGCGGGAGGGCAAGAGACCCAGTACTTC	CASRLAGGQETQYF
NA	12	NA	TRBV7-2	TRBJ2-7	TGTGCCAGCAGCTTATCAGTGTACGAGCAGTACTTC	CASSLSVYEQYF
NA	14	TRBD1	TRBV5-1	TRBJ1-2	TGCGCCAGCAGCTTGGGGGACAGATCCTATGGCTACACCTTC	CASSLGDRSYGYTF
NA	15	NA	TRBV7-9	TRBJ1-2	TGTGCCAGCAGCTCTACCGGCCACCCCGACTATGGCTACACCTTC	CASSSTGHPDYGYTF
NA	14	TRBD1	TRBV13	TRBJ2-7	TGTGCCAGCAGCTCCGGGACAGCGTTGTACGAGCAGTACTTC	CASSSGTALYEQYF
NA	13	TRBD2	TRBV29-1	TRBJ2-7	TGCAGCGTTGCGGGACTAGCGGGATACGAGCAGTACTTC	CSVAGLAGYEQYF
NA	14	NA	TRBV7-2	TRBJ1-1	TGTGCCAGCAGCTTGTGGCAGGCGAACACTGAAGCTTTCTTT	CASSLWQANTEAFF
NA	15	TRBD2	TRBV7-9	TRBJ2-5	TGTGCCAGTCTTCGGGCTAGCGGGACCGCCGAGACCCAGTACTTC	CASLRASGTAETQYF
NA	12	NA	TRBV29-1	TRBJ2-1	TGCAGCGTAAGGCAGCTACACAATGAGCAGTTCTTC	CSVRQLHNEQFF
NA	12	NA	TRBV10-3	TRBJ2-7	TGTGCCATCAGGTCAGGGGCCTACGAGCAGTACTTC	CAIRSGAYEQYF
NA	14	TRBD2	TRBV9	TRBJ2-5	TGTGCCAGCAGCCCCAAAGCGGGAGGAGAGACCCAGTACTTC	CASSPKAGGETQYF
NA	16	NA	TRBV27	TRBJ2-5	TGTGCCAGCAGTTTCACTGGGGCACAGGGTTGGGAGACCCAGTACTTC	CASSFTGAQGWETQYF
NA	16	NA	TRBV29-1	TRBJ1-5	TGCAGCGTTGAAGATCTGGATCCACTTCACGGTCAGCCCCAGCATTTT	CSVEDLDPLHGQPQHF
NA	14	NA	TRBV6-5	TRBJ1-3	TGTGCCAGCAGGTTAGGGATAGCTGGAAACACCATATATTTT	CASRLGIAGNTIYF
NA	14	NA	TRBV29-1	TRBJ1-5	TGCAGCGTTGGCTTAGGGGGAAGGGATCAGCCCCAGCATTTT	CSVGLGGRDQPQHF
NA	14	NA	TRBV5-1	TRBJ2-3	TGCGCCAGCAGCTTGCTGGGTGGGGCAGATACGCAGTATTTT	CASSLLGGADTQYF
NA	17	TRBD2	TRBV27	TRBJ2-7	TGTGCCAGCAGCTTTTATGGTCGACTAGCGGAACCCTACGAGCAGTACTTC	CASSFYGRLAEPYEQYF
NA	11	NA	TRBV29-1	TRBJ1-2	TGCAGCGTTGAAGATATTGGCGGCTACACCTTC	CSVEDIGGYTF
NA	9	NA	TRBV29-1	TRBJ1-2	TGCAGCGTCCTTCCGGGCTACACCTTC	CSVLPGYTF
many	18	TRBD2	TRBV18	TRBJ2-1	TGTGCCAGCTCACCACCGGGACTAGCGGGAGGATTCGAAAATGAGCAGTTCTTC	CASSPPGLAGGFENEQFF
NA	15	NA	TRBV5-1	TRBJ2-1	TGCGCCAGCACCTCGGGGGGCTTATCCTACAATGAGCAGTTCTTC	CASTSGGLSYNEQFF
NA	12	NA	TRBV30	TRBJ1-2	TGTGCCTGGAGTCCTCTAAGATATGGCTACACCTTC	CAWSPLRYGYTF